This T cell receptor beta chain appears in the sequencing data of a study of neurological immune-mediated disorders. Study conclusions and caveats: The multiple sclerosis repertoire cluster was associated with no clinical or MRI feature. Levels of TCR clonal expansion peaked in HTLV-1-associated myelopathy and reached their lowest in multiple sclerosis, under those of healthy controls. Among 34 multiple sclerosis patients, phylogenetic grouping put the repertoires of 18 into a single related-CDR3 cluster, a possible signature.

This clonotype was detected only a few times. Its specificity is not known. This may be a read error, as it is one base from a much larger clone. In germline, CDR1 is DFQATT, CDR2 SNEGSKA (reference sequence). The CDR3 has 13 amino acids. Where libraries were unsorted, they were derived from 2 million PBMCs stored at -80 degrees C. From the 5' RACE reads, TCRdb called clonotypes with MiXCR, one entry per CDR3 protein. The sample contains tens of thousands of distinct CDR3 sequences, approximately 5% of which appear only once. This sequence joins TRBV20-1 and TRBJ2-3, with D maybe TRBD1 (5 bases). This TCR derives from a woman under 40 with multiple sclerosis. Input material: PBMCs. CDR3 nucleotide sequence: TGCAGTGCTAGAGATCCCCCGACAGATAAGCAGTATTTT. Its translation: CSARDPPTDKQYF.